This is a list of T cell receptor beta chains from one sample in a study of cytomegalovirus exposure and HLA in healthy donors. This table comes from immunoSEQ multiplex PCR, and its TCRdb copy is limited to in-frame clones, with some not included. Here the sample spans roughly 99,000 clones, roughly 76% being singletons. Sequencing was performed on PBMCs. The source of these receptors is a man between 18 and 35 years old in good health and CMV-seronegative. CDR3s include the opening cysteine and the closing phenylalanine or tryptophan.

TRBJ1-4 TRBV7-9 CASSLSDGFEKLFF
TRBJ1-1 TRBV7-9 CASSSPDRTYTEAFF
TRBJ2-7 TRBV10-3 CAISDPSGTGLGEQYF
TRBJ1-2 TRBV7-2 CASSLTGGYGYTF
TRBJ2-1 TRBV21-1 CASSKATSWYNEQFF
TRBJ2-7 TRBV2 CASKREEVGYEQYF
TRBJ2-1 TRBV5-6 CASSLGGAGEQFF
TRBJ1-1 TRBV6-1 CASSASRERAAFF
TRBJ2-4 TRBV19 CASSMQGVGNIQYF
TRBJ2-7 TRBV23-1 CASSRPTGRGSSYEQYF
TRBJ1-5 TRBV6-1 CASSEVGGYNQPQHF
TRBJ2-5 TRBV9 CASSAMTSGPQETQYF
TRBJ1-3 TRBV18 CASSLGNSGNTIYF
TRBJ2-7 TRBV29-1 CSASRLGSYEQYF
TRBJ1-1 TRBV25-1 CASRQLTGSTEAFF
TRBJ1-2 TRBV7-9 CASRSPGQGEWYGYTF
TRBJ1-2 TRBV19 CASSMSGANYGYTF
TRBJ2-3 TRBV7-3 CASSLYPSGDAGSTQYF
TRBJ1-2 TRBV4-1 CASSPEGDYGYTF
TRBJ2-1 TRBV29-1 CSVDFSESSYNEQFF
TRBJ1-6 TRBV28 CASSFEGRSSYNSPLHF
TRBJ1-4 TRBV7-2 CASSPWTGPTYTDEKLFF
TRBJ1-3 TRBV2 CASRDRGSNTIYF
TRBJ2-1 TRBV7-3 CASSLRAGFGGEQFF
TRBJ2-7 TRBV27 CASRALGVYEQYF